Each of the 32 T cell receptor beta chains below was sequenced from the same sample in a study of T-cell reconstitution after alpha-beta-depleted transplantation in children. Using unique molecular identifiers, the investigators prepared the TCRbeta library. One entry per CDR3 protein results from TCRdb running MiXCR on the PCR reads. The sample has over 400,000 distinct CDR3 sequences, about 12% seen once. The input for sequencing was PBMCs from the stem cell graft donor, taken from the stem cell graft. These receptors originate from a human donor who donated a stem cell graft to a child with combined immunodeficiency.

This clonotype was observed a few times. The chain employs TRBV6-4 and TRBJ1-1, with D possibly being TRBD1 (6 bases). The CDR3 is 15 amino acids. The germline V gene has CDR1 MRHNA and CDR2 SNTAGT. The V end lost 6 bases, the J end lost 1 base, and 15 bases lay between the germline ends. CDR3 in amino acids: CASRIQQGSNTEAFF. The CDR3 coding sequence is TGTGCCAGCAGAATTCAACAGGGATCGAACACTGAAGCTTTCTTT.

There are a few counts of this clonotype. The chain combines TRBV5-1 with TRBJ2-4, with 9 nucleotides matching TRBD1. Germline assignment: CDR1 SGHRS and CDR2 YFSETQ. This CDR3 region has 14 residues. V dropped 6 bases and J dropped 3; count of bases not matched to a gene: 4. The CDR3 DNA follows: TGCGCCAGCAAGACAGGGGGAGACAAAAACATTCAGTACTTC. Translation: CASKTGGDKNIQYF.

This clonotype was counted at least ten times. This rearrangement joins TRBV6-5 to TRBJ2-7; no reliable D call. The CDR3 spans 13 residues. V lost 0 bases and J 4 bases, leaving 7 bases between the germline ends. Germline V gives CDR1 MNHEY, CDR2 SVGAGI. CDR3 DNA: TGTGCCAGCAGTTACTCGCAAGGGTACGAGCAGTACTTC. Translating gives CASSYSQGYEQYF.

This clonotype has ten or more counts. This chain links TRBV18 with TRBJ2-5; D is uncertain. The germline V gene encodes CDR1 KGHSH and CDR2 LQKENI. Trimming took off 5 bases at V and 0 bases at J, with 7 bases between the two ends. The CDR3 consists of 13 residues. The CDR3 sequence is CASSRPYQETQYF. In nucleotides, the CDR3 is TGTGCCAGCTCAAGACCCTACCAAGAGACCCAGTACTTC.

This chain uses TRBV9 with TRBJ1-3; 7 positions match TRBD1. The V gene's germline CDR1 is SGDLS and CDR2 YYNGEE. V lost 4 bases and J lost 4; bases outside the gene matches: 5. The length of the CDR3 is 14 residues. The CDR3 nucleotides read TGTGCCAGCAGCCGACAGGGTCAAGGAAACACCATATATTTT. As protein: CASSRQGQGNTIYF.

The chain's CDR3 is CASQLRLYSYNEQFF. The CDR3 coding sequence is TGTGCCAGCCAGCTCCGACTGTACTCCTACAATGAGCAGTTCTTC. The gene calls are TRBV7-2 and TRBJ2-1, with D hard to call. Germline CDR1 and CDR2: SGHTA and FQGNSA. The V end lost 8 bases, the J end lost 0 bases, and 14 bases lay between the germline ends. CDR3 length: 15 residues. Combining the CDR3 with reference TRBV7-2 and TRBJ2-1 gives the whole variable domain GAGVSQSPSNKVTEKGKDVELRCDPISGHTALYWYRQSLGQGLEFLIYFQGNSAPDKSGLPSDRFSAERTGGSVSTLTIQRTQQEDSAVYLCASQLRLYSYNEQFFGPGTRLTVL.

V and J are TRBV9 and TRBJ1-3; 10 nucleotides match TRBD1. The J segment lost 8 bases and the V segment lost 0 bases, leaving 2 bases of the junction unmatched. Germline V gene lookup returns CDR1 SGDLS and CDR2 YYNGEE. The CDR3 loop spans 14 amino acids. CDR3 region: CASSVAGQGDTIYF. The CDR3 coding sequence is TGTGCCAGCAGCGTAGCTGGACAGGGGGACACCATATATTTT.

This clonotype was picked up many times. The gene calls are TRBV27 and TRBJ2-3; 16 nucleotides agree with TRBD2. CDR1 is MNHEY, CDR2 SMNVEV, per germline (reference sequence). The V and J ends lost 6 bases and 1 base, in that order; junction bases with no gene match: 10. The CDR3 totals 19 residues. The CDR3 region is CASSPLGLAGGRGTDTQYF. In nucleotides, the CDR3 is TGTGCCAGCAGCCCCCTGGGACTAGCGGGGGGGAGGGGCACAGATACGCAGTATTTT.

This chain connects TRBV7-3 to TRBJ1-1, with D uncertain. Germline loops: CDR1 SGHTA, CDR2 FQGTGA. V lost 0 bases to trimming and J lost 3 bases, with 5 bases between them. This CDR3 is 13 amino acids long. CDR3 nucleotide sequence: TGTGCCAGCAGCTTAACGTCGGACACTGAAGCTTTCTTT. This sequence encodes CASSLTSDTEAFF.

The CDR3 DNA reads TGTGCCAGCAGTTTAGGGACCCTGCGAGCCGGGGAGCTGTTTTTT. Translated: CASSLGTLRAGELFF. The chain links TRBV12-3 or TRBV12-4 to TRBJ2-2; the D is unclear. V was clipped by 1 base and J by 6 bases, with 12 bases between them. The CDR3 consists of 15 residues.

This clonotype was observed many times. The chain recombines TRBV5-5 with TRBJ2-3; TRBD1 agrees at 9 bases. Germline V gene lookup returns CDR1 SGHKS and CDR2 YYEKEE (reference sequence). V lost 5 bases to trimming and J lost 2 bases; unmatched junction nucleotides: 6. This CDR3 region has 15 residues. Here the CDR3 DNA reads TGTGCCAGCAGACCCACAGGGGGCTACACAGATACGCAGTATTTT. This sequence encodes CASRPTGGYTDTQYF. Combining the CDR3 with reference TRBV5-5 and TRBJ2-3 gives the whole variable domain DAGVTQSPTHLIKTRGQQVTLRCSPISGHKSVSWYQQVLGQGPQFIFQYYEKEERGRGNFPDRFSARQFPNYSSELNVNALLLGDSALYLCASRPTGGYTDTQYFGPGTRLTVL.

This clonotype was seen at least ten times. The gene calls are TRBV29-1 and TRBJ2-7; D is unclear. The CDR3 sequence is 13 residues long. V was clipped by 5 bases and J by 0 bases, with 11 bases between them. The V gene's germline CDR1 is SQVTM and CDR2 ANQGSEA. The CDR3 is CSVLDQSSYEQYF. The CDR3, as DNA: TGCAGCGTTTTGGACCAGAGCTCCTACGAGCAGTACTTC.

This clonotype has more than one count but fewer than ten. The chain has TRBV21-1 and TRBJ2-7; TRBD1 is the table's D call, not checked against the DNA. TRBV21-1 is described as a pseudogene. This CDR3 has 14 amino acids. The CDR3 loop reads CASSGTGISYEQYF. CDR3 in DNA: TGTGCCAGCAGCGGGACAGGGATATCCTACGAGCAGTACTTC.

This clonotype was found a few times. J is TRBJ1-3 and V is TRBV19; 9 bases are shared with TRBD1. V gave up 5 bases and J gave up 0 bases; unmatched junction bases: 5. Germline V gives CDR1 LNHDA, CDR2 SQIVND (reference sequence). The length of the CDR3 is 16 residues. The CDR3 here is CASSGDRVFSGNTIYF. CDR3 DNA sequence: TGTGCCAGTAGTGGGGACAGGGTTTTCTCTGGAAACACCATATATTTT.

This clonotype was seen many times. J is TRBJ2-2 and V is TRBV5-1; D call uncertain. This CDR3 is 14 amino acids long. The germline CDR1 and CDR2 sequences are SGHRS and YFSETQ. The V end lost 4 bases, the J end lost 7 bases, and 14 bases lay between the germline ends. CDR3 nucleotides: TGCGCCAGCAGCCGCTTGTTGGACGGCGGGGAGCTGTTTTTT. Translated: CASSRLLDGGELFF. Looking up the rest from reference TRBV5-1 and TRBJ2-2 gives the full variable domain: KAGVTQTPRYLIKTRGQQVTLSCSPISGHRSVSWYQQTPGQGLQFLFEYFSETQRNKGNFPGRFSGRQFSNSRSEMNVSTLELGDSALYLCASSRLLDGGELFFGEGSRLTVL.

This chain connects TRBV6-5 to TRBJ2-7; D is unresolved. The germline CDR1 and CDR2 sequences are MNHEY and SVGAGI. The CDR3 loop spans 14 amino acids. V lost 4 bases to trimming and J lost 3 bases, with 13 bases between them. The CDR3 sequence is CASSFGRDGYEQYF. The CDR3 nucleotides read TGTGCCAGCAGTTTCGGACGAGACGGCTACGAGCAGTACTTC.

This clonotype has more than one count but fewer than ten. For the CDR3, the DNA is TGTGCCTGGCGTCTGAGAAATGAGCAGTTCTTC. Translation gives CAWRLRNEQFF. The chain employs TRBV30 and TRBJ2-1; no firm D call. Trimming took off 5 bases at V and 7 bases at J, with 9 bases between the two ends. The CDR3 has 11 residues. Per germline, CDR1 GTSNPN and CDR2 SVGIG (reference sequence).

This chain joins TRBV9 and TRBJ2-5; no firm D call. The CDR3 is made up of 8 amino acids. The ends were cut back, 8 bases at V and 11 bases at J, with 7 bases in the middle. Germline V gene lookup returns CDR1 SGDLS and CDR2 YYNGEE. The CDR3 nucleotides are TGTGCCAGGACATCACAGTACTTC. Encoded protein: CARTSQYF.

This clonotype was found once. The V call is TRBV13, the J call TRBJ2-7; no clear D. Trimming removed 1 base from V and 7 bases from J, with 14 bases in between. Germline lookup yields CDR1 PRHDT and CDR2 FYEKMQ (reference sequence). The CDR3 has 14 amino acids. The CDR3 bases are TGTGCCAGCAGCTTAGAAGGTGGACGAGAGGAGCAGTACTTC. It is translated as CASSLEGGREEQYF.

The V gene is TRBV4-3, the J gene TRBJ2-5; D might be TRBD2 (6 bases). The CDR3 spans 16 residues. CDR1 is LGHNA, CDR2 YSLEER, per germline. V was trimmed by 0 bases and J by 5 bases, leaving 16 bases between them. The CDR3 DNA reads TGCGCCAGCAGCCAAGATCGCGGGACCCGGGGGGAGACCCAGTACTTC. Protein sequence: CASSQDRGTRGETQYF.

The chain employs TRBV6-1 and TRBJ2-7; 10 bases map to TRBD2. The CDR3 sequence is 16 residues long. Germline lookup yields CDR1 MNHNS and CDR2 SASEGT. The V and J ends lost 6 bases and 4 bases, in that order; junction bases with no gene match: 12. The CDR3 region has the DNA TGTGCCAGCAGCCAAGCCCTTCCGGGACTAGCGTACGAGCAGTACTTC. Encoded protein: CASSQALPGLAYEQYF.

The J gene is TRBJ2-3, the V gene TRBV7-3; D is possibly TRBD1 or TRBD2 (5 bases each). Between the trimmed V and J ends, which lost 8 bases and 1 base, there was a span of 13 bases. Germline values: CDR1 SGHTA, CDR2 FQGTGA. This CDR3 spans 14 amino acids. The CDR3 loop is CASGEGRGTDTQYF. CDR3 nucleotide sequence: TGTGCCAGCGGAGAGGGACGAGGCACAGATACGCAGTATTTT.

This chain uses TRBV12-3 or TRBV12-4 with TRBJ1-4; 7 bases map to TRBD1. The trim removed 5 bases at V and 11 bases at J, leaving 5 bases unmatched. The CDR3 consists of 12 residues. The CDR3 bases are TGTGCCAGCAGTAGACAGGGTGCCAAACTGTTTTTT. It translates to CASSRQGAKLFF.

The chain joins TRBV4-3 to TRBJ1-1; no firm D call. This CDR3 is built from 14 residues. Germline assignment: CDR1 LGHNA and CDR2 YSLEER. V shed 1 base and J shed 1 base, with 7 bases lying between them. DNA for the CDR3: TGCGCCAGCAGCCAAGGTCCAGGGAACACTGAAGCTTTCTTT. It translates to CASSQGPGNTEAFF.

The V and J genes are TRBV7-9 and TRBJ2-3, with D unclear. V was trimmed by 7 bases and J by 7 bases, leaving 12 bases between them. CDR1 and CDR2 (germline): SEHNR, FQNEAQ (reference sequence). The CDR3 has 12 residues. CDR3 region: CASTEFDNTQYF. The CDR3 DNA sequence: TGTGCCAGCACCGAATTTGATAATACGCAGTATTTT.

This clonotype was seen repeatedly, ten times or more. The V and J genes are TRBV29-1 and TRBJ1-4; the D is unclear. V was clipped by 0 bases and J by 8 bases, with 19 bases between them. Looked up from germline, CDR1 is SQVTM and CDR2 is ANQGSEA. This CDR3 comprises 16 residues. This CDR3 reads CSVEDPLDPTREKLFF. The CDR3 DNA reads as TGCAGCGTTGAAGATCCCCTGGACCCAACCCGGGAAAAACTGTTTTTT.

This clonotype has a handful of counts. The genes are TRBV9 and TRBJ2-3; 7 nucleotides match TRBD1. This CDR3 comprises 16 residues. The V gene's germline CDR1 is SGDLS and CDR2 YYNGEE. The J segment lost 0 bases and the V segment lost 0 bases, leaving 4 bases of the junction unmatched. The CDR3 DNA sequence: TGTGCCAGCAGCGTAGGCTCCAGGGGGAGCACAGATACGCAGTATTTT. Translated: CASSVGSRGSTDTQYF.

This clonotype came up many times. For the CDR3, the DNA is TGTGCCATCAGTGGTCAGGGTTCCCCCTACGAGCAGTACTTC. Amino acid sequence: CAISGQGSPYEQYF. The V call is TRBV10-3, the J call TRBJ2-7, with D possibly matching TRBD1 (5 bases). Trimming took off 4 bases at V and 2 bases at J, with 12 bases between the two ends. CDR1 and CDR2 from the germline V gene are ENHRY and SYGVKD. The length of the CDR3 is 14 residues.

This clonotype was counted at least ten times. The chain is built from TRBV12-3 or TRBV12-4 and TRBJ2-3, with D unresolved. The CDR3 has 16 amino acids. Trimming removed 6 bases at V and 0 bases at J, with 16 bases between. The CDR3 coding sequence is TGTGCCAGCAGAGACCTAGGGCTCGGGAGCACAGATACGCAGTATTTT. It encodes CASRDLGLGSTDTQYF.

This clonotype was counted many times. The chain carries TRBV9 and TRBJ1-5; no clear D. The V gene's germline CDR1 is SGDLS and CDR2 YYNGEE. The CDR3 has 15 residues. V lost 0 bases and J 0 bases, leaving 7 bases between the germline ends. The CDR3 sequence: CASSVGPDSNQPQHF. CDR3 DNA: TGTGCCAGCAGCGTAGGTCCAGATAGCAATCAGCCCCAGCATTTT. Using reference TRBV9 and TRBJ1-5 for the parts outside the CDR3, the full variable domain is DSGVTQTPKHLITATGQRVTLRCSPRSGDLSVYWYQQSLDQGLQFLIQYYNGEERAKGNILERFSAQQFPDLHSELNLSSLELGDSALYFCASSVGPDSNQPQHFGDGTRLSIL.

The chain employs TRBV19 and TRBJ2-1, with TRBD2 matching over 10 bases. Trimming cost V 6 bases and J 8 bases; bases outside gene matches: 7. The V gene's germline CDR1 is LNHDA and CDR2 SQIVND (reference sequence). The CDR3 consists of 14 residues. The DNA of the CDR3 is TGTGCCAGTAGAATGAGCGGGGGGGCCTATGAGCAGTTCTTC. Amino acid sequence: CASRMSGGAYEQFF. Complete variable domain (other parts from reference TRBV19 and TRBJ2-1): DGGITQSPKYLFRKEGQNVTLSCEQNLNHDAMYWYRQDPGQGLRLIYYSQIVNDFQKGDIAEGYSVSREKKESFPLTVTSAQKNPTAFYLCASRMSGGAYEQFFGPGTRLTVL.

This clonotype was detected ten times or more. This chain connects TRBV6-6 to TRBJ1-5; D gene ambiguous. This CDR3 region has 12 residues. CDR1 and CDR2 (germline): MNHNY, SVGAGI (reference sequence). Trimming stripped 0 bases from V and 8 bases from J, with 5 bases between. The CDR3 region is CASSYSREPQHF. As DNA, the CDR3 is TGTGCCAGCAGTTACTCGAGGGAGCCCCAGCATTTT.